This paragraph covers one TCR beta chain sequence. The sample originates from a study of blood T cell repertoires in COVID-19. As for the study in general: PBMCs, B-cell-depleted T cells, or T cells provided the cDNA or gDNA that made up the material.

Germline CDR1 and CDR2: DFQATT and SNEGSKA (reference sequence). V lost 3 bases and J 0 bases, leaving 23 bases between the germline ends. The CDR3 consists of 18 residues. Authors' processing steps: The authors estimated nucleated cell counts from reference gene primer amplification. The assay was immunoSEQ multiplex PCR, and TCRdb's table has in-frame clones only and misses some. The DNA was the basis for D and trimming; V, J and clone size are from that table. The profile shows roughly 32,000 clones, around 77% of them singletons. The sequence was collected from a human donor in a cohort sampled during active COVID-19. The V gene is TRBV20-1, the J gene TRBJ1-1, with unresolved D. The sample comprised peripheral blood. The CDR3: CSASGFSQTSYMNTEAFF. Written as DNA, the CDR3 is TGCAGTGCTAGTGGATTTAGCCAAACAAGTTACATGAACACTGAAGCTTTCTTT.